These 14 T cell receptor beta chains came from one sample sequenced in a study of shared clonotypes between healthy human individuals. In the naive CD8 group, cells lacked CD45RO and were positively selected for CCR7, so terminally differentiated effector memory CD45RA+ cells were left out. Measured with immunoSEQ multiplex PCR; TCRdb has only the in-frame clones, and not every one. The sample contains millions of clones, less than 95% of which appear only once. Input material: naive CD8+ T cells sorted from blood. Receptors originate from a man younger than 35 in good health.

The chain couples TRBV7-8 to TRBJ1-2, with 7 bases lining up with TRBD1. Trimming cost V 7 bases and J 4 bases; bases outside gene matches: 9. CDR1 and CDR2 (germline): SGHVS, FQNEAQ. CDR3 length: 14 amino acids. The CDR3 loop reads CASNQGGIAYGYTF. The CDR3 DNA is TGTGCCAGCAACCAGGGGGGGATCGCCTATGGCTACACCTTC. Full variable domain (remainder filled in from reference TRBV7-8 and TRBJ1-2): GAGVSQSPRYKVAKRGQDVALRCDPISGHVSLFWYQQALGQGPEFLTYFQNEAQLDKSGLPSDRFFAERPEGSVSTLKIQRTQQEDSAVYLCASNQGGIAYGYTFGSGTRLTVV.

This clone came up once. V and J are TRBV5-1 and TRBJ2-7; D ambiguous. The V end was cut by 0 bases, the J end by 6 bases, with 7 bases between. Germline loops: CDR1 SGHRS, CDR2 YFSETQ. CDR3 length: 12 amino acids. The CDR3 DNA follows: TGCGCCAGCAGCTTGGACAAGGTCGAGCAGTACTTC. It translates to CASSLDKVEQYF.

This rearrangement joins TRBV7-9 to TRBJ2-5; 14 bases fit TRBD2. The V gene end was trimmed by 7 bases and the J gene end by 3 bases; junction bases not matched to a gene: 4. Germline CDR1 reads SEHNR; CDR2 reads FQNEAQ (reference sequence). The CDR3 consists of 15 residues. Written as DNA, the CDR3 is TGTGCCAGCACCCAGGGACTAGCGGGGGAAGAGACCCAGTACTTC. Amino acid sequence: CASTQGLAGEETQYF.

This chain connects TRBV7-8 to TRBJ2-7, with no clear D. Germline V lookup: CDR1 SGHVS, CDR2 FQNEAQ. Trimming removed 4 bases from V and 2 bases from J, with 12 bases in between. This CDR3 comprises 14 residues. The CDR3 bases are TGTGCCAGCAGCTCCCGATCCGAAACCTACGAGCAGTACTTC. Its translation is CASSSRSETYEQYF. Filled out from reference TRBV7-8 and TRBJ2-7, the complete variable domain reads GAGVSQSPRYKVAKRGQDVALRCDPISGHVSLFWYQQALGQGPEFLTYFQNEAQLDKSGLPSDRFFAERPEGSVSTLKIQRTQQEDSAVYLCASSSRSETYEQYFGPGTRLTVT.

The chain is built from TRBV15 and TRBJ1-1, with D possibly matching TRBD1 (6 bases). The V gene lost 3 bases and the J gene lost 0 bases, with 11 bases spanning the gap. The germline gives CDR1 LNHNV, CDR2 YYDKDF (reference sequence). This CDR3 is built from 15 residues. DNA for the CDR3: TGTGCCACCAGCAGTCCGACAGGCTTGAACACTGAAGCTTTCTTT. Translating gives CATSSPTGLNTEAFF.

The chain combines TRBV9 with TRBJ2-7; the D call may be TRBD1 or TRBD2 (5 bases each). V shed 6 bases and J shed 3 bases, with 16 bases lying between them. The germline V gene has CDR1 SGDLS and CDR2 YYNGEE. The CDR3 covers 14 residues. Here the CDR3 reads CASTLGPFDYEQYF. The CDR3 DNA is TGTGCCAGCACCTTGGGACCCTTCGACTACGAGCAGTACTTC.

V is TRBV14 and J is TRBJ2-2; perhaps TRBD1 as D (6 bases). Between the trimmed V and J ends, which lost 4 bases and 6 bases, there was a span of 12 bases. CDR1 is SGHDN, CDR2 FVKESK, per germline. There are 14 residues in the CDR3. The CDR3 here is CASSLQGLAGELFF. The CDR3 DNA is TGTGCCAGCAGCCTACAGGGTCTTGCCGGGGAGCTGTTTTTT.

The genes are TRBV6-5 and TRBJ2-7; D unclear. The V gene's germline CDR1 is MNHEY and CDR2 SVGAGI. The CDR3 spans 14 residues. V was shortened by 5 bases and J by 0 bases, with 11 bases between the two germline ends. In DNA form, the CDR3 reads TGTGCCAGCAGTCCGGACGATCTCTCCTACGAGCAGTACTTC. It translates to CASSPDDLSYEQYF.

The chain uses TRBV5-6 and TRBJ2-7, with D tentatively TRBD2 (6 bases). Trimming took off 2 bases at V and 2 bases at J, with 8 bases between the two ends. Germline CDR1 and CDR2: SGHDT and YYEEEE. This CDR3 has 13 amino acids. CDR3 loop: CASSFGSPYEQYF. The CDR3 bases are TGTGCCAGCAGCTTCGGGAGTCCCTACGAGCAGTACTTC.

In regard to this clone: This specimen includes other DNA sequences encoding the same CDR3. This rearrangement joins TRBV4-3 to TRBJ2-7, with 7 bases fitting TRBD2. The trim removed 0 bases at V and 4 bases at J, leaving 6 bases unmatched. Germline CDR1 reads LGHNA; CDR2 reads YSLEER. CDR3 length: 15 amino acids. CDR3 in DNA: TGCGCCAGCAGCCAAGATCGTGGCGGGAGTTACGAGCAGTACTTC. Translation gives CASSQDRGGSYEQYF.

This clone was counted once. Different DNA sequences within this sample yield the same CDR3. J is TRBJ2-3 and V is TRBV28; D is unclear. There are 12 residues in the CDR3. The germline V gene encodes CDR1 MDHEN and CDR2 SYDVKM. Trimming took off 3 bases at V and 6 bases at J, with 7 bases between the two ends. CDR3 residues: CASSFPRDTQYF. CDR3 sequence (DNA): TGTGCCAGCAGTTTCCCTCGGGATACGCAGTATTTT.

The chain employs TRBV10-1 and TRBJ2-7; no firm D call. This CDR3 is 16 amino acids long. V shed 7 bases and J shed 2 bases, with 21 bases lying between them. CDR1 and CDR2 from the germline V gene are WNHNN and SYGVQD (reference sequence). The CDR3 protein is CASNKLPRAETYEQYF. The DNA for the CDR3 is TGCGCCAGCAATAAGTTGCCTCGGGCGGAGACCTACGAGCAGTACTTC.

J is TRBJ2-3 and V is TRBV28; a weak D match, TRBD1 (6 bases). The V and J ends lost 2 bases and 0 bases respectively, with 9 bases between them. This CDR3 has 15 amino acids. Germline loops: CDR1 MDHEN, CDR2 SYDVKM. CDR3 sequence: CASSLGQPSTDTQYF. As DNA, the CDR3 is TGTGCCAGCAGTTTAGGACAGCCGAGCACAGATACGCAGTATTTT.

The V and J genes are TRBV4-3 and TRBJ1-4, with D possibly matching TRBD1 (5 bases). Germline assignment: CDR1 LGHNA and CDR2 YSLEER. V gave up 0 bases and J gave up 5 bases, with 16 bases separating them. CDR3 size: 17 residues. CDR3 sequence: CASSQEPDGHYNEKLFF. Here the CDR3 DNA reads TGCGCCAGCAGCCAAGAGCCGGATGGACATTACAATGAAAAACTGTTTTTT.